This T cell receptor (beta chain) is drawn from a study of cytomegalovirus exposure and HLA in healthy donors. Whole-study findings and limits: A later analysis found TCR association rates differed by HLA locus, highest for DRB1 and lowest for HLA-C. Researchers had no immune exposure information except CMV serostatus available.

Germline V CDR1 and CDR2: SQVTM, ANQGSEA. This CDR3 region has 13 residues. V shed 6 bases and J shed 8 bases, with 17 bases lying between them. PCR primers comprised 60 Vbeta and 13 Jbeta primers. Repertoires were generated with immunoSEQ multiplex PCR, while TCRdb's copy carries only in-frame clones and drops some. The sample includes roughly 130,000 clones, roughly four fifths of them seen just once. Worth noting for this clone: Its specificity is not known.

This clonotype was obtained from a male donor in good health and CMV-seropositive. Sequencing used PBMCs. The V gene is TRBV29-1, the J gene TRBJ2-1; no firm D call. Here the CDR3 DNA reads TGCAGCGTAAATAAGGTAGCTACCTATGAGCAGTTCTTC. It encodes CSVNKVATYEQFF.